This section outlines one TCR beta chain sequence together with its context. Antigen: not known. The data derive from a study of OX40 agonist ivuxolimab in advanced cancers. Study-wide points: Clonal expansion from baseline to week 6 occurred in both CD4+ and CD8+ T cells.

Method: immunoSEQ multiplex PCR; TCRdb's copy keeps in-frame clones and lacks some. This sample yields about 22,000 clones, of which approximately 88% are seen a single time; 35% to 45% belongs to the top ten. The V gene's germline CDR1 is LNHNV and CDR2 YYDKDF (reference sequence). The CDR3 covers 15 residues. The ends were cut back, 5 bases at V and 3 bases at J, with 17 bases in the middle. The sequence derives from an adult with an advanced solid tumor such as melanoma, head and neck, liver or kidney cancer. Sequenced material: CD4+ or CD8+ T cells sorted from blood, taken in a trial of the OX40 agonist ivuxolimab. The chain uses TRBV15 and TRBJ2-7; D might be TRBD1 or TRBD2, each matching 5 bases. CDR3 region: CATSGGRGDFYEQYF. The CDR3 nucleotides read TGTGCCACCAGCGGTGGTCGAGGGGATTTCTACGAGCAGTACTTC.